These T cell receptor beta chains were read from a single sample in a study of identifying expanded T cells in peripheral blood. Produced via immunoSEQ multiplex PCR; TCRdb's table is partial and in-frame only. Of 95,000 to 100,000 clones in the sample, around nine tenths are singletons; the top ten hold approximately 18%. Sequenced input: blood. The receptors come from a person aged 18 to 70 in good health. CDR3s include the opening cysteine and the closing phenylalanine or tryptophan. The D gene is left open where the match is weak. Rows give clone size only sometimes, using once, few, many, or a class for an expanded clone.

d_call	clone_size	v_call	j_call	cdr3_nt	cdr3_aa
TRBD1	few	TRBV4-1	TRBJ1-2	TGCGCCAGCAGCGCACAGGGGGCGAGCTATGGCTACACCTTC	CASSAQGASYGYTF
-	-	TRBV5-4	TRBJ2-7	TGTGCCAGCAGCGGCCAGGCAAGGGAGCAGTACTTC	CASSGQAREQYF
-	-	TRBV11-2	TRBJ1-1	TGTGCCAGCAGCTTAGCGGCGGGCACTGAAGCTTTCTTT	CASSLAAGTEAFF
TRBD1	-	TRBV11-3	TRBJ2-2	TGTGCCAGCAGCTTCGGACAGGCGAACACCGGGGAGCTGTTTTTT	CASSFGQANTGELFF
TRBD1	-	TRBV13	TRBJ2-7	TGTGCCAGCAGCGGGACAGGGGATCAGGACGAGCAGTACTTC	CASSGTGDQDEQYF
-	-	TRBV19	TRBJ1-5	TGTGCCAGTAGTATTTTGGGGAGGCAGCCCCAGCATTTT	CASSILGRQPQHF
-	-	TRBV7-8	TRBJ2-7	TGTGCCAGCAGCCTCAGGCCGCTGCCCTCCTACGAGCAGTACTTC	CASSLRPLPSYEQYF
-	-	TRBV9	TRBJ1-2	TGTGCCAGCAGCGCCAATACAGGGAGGGTCGGCTACACCTTC	CASSANTGRVGYTF
-	once	TRBV25-1	TRBJ1-6	TGTGCCAGCAGTTATGGGGGGGCAGGGAATTCACCCCTCCACTTT	CASSYGGAGNSPLHF
-	-	TRBV6-5	TRBJ2-7	TGTGCCAGCAGTTACGCCGGGACCTACGAGCAGTACTTC	CASSYAGTYEQYF
-	-	TRBV6-5	TRBJ1-2	TGTGCCAGCAGGCCACAGGGTAAAGGCTATGGCTACACCTTC	CASRPQGKGYGYTF
TRBD2	few	TRBV2	TRBJ2-2	TGTGCCAGCAGGGCCTCTAGCGGGGGCGGAGGGGAGCTGTTTTTT	CASRASSGGGGELFF
-	once	TRBV5-4	TRBJ2-5	TGTGCCAGCAGCGTTAGAGGGGGAGAGACCCAGTACTTC	CASSVRGGETQYF
TRBD1	-	TRBV7-8	TRBJ1-5	TGTGCCAGCAGCTTACAGGGGGTTCAGCCCCAGCATTTT	CASSLQGVQPQHF
-	-	TRBV6-6	TRBJ1-1	TGTGCCAGCAGTCCCGATGCTATCGCTGAAGCTTTCTTT	CASSPDAIAEAFF
-	once	TRBV10-3	TRBJ1-2	TGTGCCATCAAGGGACCGAATCGCTATGGCTACACCTTC	CAIKGPNRYGYTF
TRBD1	-	TRBV27	TRBJ2-1	TGTGCCAGCAGACAGGGGGCCCTAACCGGGGGGAGTTTGTTCTTC	CASRQGALTGGSLFF
-	-	TRBV6-4	TRBJ2-7	TGTGCCATCCCAAGGGCCCGGACCACCTACGAGCAGTACTTC	CAIPRARTTYEQYF
-	once	TRBV11-2	TRBJ1-1	TGTGCCAGCAGCTCTAACCGGGAGATGAACACTGAAGCTTTCTTT	CASSSNREMNTEAFF
-	-	TRBV2	TRBJ2-2	TGTGCCAGCAGTGAGGGCAACACCGGGGAGCTGTTTTTT	CASSEGNTGELFF
TRBD2	-	TRBV29-1	TRBJ2-1	TGCAGCGTTGAAGGTGTACAGCGGGGGGGATACAATGAGCAGTTCTTC	CSVEGVQRGGYNEQFF
TRBD2	once	TRBV30	TRBJ2-7	TGTGCCTGGAGTGTACCGGCGGGGGTCTACGAGCAGTACTTC	CAWSVPAGVYEQYF
-	-	TRBV11-2	TRBJ2-7	TGTGCCAGCAGCCGGGACCGAGCCTACGAGCAGTACTTC	CASSRDRAYEQYF
TRBD1	-	TRBV7-2	TRBJ1-5	TGTGCCAGCAGCTCCATGACAGGGGGTGTTCAGCCCCAGCATTTT	CASSSMTGGVQPQHF
-	-	TRBV7-6	TRBJ1-1	TGTGCCAGCAGCTTAGGGATCTCAGGTAACACTGAAGCTTTCTTT	CASSLGISGNTEAFF
TRBD1	-	TRBV27	TRBJ2-4	TGTGCCAGCAGTTTATCCGGGACAGGGAAAAACATTCAGTACTTC	CASSLSGTGKNIQYF
TRBD2	-	TRBV6-5	TRBJ2-7	TGTGCCAGCAGAACAAGGACTAGTTCTCCGGGGTACTTC	CASRTRTSSPGYF
-	-	TRBV6-6	TRBJ2-5	TGTGCCAGCAAGGGGGGGGCCGATGAGACCCAGTACTTC	CASKGGADETQYF
-	-	TRBV6-5	TRBJ1-5	TGTGCCAGCAGTTACGGACAGTTTAATCAGCCCCAGCATTTT	CASSYGQFNQPQHF
TRBD1	-	TRBV5-1	TRBJ2-1	TGCGCCAGCAGCCACCGGGGGACAGGGTCTTTTCAGTTCTTC	CASSHRGTGSFQFF
-	once	TRBV30	TRBJ1-1	TGTGCCTGGAGTGTTTTAGTGAACACTGAAGCTTTCTTT	CAWSVLVNTEAFF
-	-	TRBV28	TRBJ1-1	TGTGCCAGCACCCGCCCGGGCCTCGGGCGGAACACTGAAGCTTTCTTT	CASTRPGLGRNTEAFF
-	-	TRBV7-2	TRBJ2-1	TGTGCCAGCAGCTTAGGCTGGAATGAGCAGTTCTTC	CASSLGWNEQFF
-	-	TRBV7-9	TRBJ1-6	TGTGCCAGCAGCTTAGAGGGTCCTTCACCCCTCCACTTT	CASSLEGPSPLHF
-	-	TRBV4-3	TRBJ2-7	TGCGCCAGCAGCTCTGGGTTTTCCTACGAGCAGTACTTC	CASSSGFSYEQYF
-	-	TRBV6-5	TRBJ2-7	TGTGCCAGCAGTTCTCGGACGGGGACCTACGAGCAGTACTTC	CASSSRTGTYEQYF
TRBD1	-	TRBV11-3	TRBJ2-3	TGTGCCAGCAGCTTAGTATCCGGCCCAGGGGGAGATACGCAGTATTTT	CASSLVSGPGGDTQYF
-	-	TRBV6-5	TRBJ1-1	TGTGCCAGCAGACTCGAACAGGGAGGGAGCACTGAAGCTTTCTTT	CASRLEQGGSTEAFF
-	-	TRBV11-3	TRBJ2-5	TGTGCCAGCAGCTTAGTTGGAGGAGAGACCCAGTACTTC	CASSLVGGETQYF
-	once	TRBV2	TRBJ2-6	TGTGCCAGCAACACTGGGGCCAACGTCCTGACTTTC	CASNTGANVLTF
-	-	TRBV13	TRBJ1-1	TGTGCCAGCAGCTCCGTGGGGGGGGCGATGGGGAACACTGAAGCTTTCTTT	CASSSVGGAMGNTEAFF
-	-	TRBV7-9	TRBJ2-2	TGTGCCAGCAGCTTAAAGGAGCTGGGGACCGGGGAGCTGTTTTTT	CASSLKELGTGELFF
-	-	TRBV5-1	TRBJ2-3	TGCGCCAGCAGCTTTCAGGGACCCGGGATCACAGATACGCAGTATTTT	CASSFQGPGITDTQYF
-	-	TRBV27	TRBJ1-2	TGTGCCAGCAGTTTAACCCTCCCGGGCCATGGCTACACCTTC	CASSLTLPGHGYTF
-	-	TRBV7-2	TRBJ2-5	TGTGCCAGCACCCCCGAGGGGGGAGAGACCCAGTACTTC	CASTPEGGETQYF
-	-	TRBV5-1	TRBJ1-1	TGCGCCAGCAGCTTTTCTCCAGGGAATGAAGCTTTCTTT	CASSFSPGNEAFF
-	-	TRBV5-1	TRBJ2-7	TGCGCCAGCAGCTTGGAGGGTGCCTACGAGCAGTACTTC	CASSLEGAYEQYF
TRBD2	-	TRBV7-9	TRBJ2-1	TGTGCCAGCGGCCCCCGACTAGCGGTATACAATGAGCAGTTCTTC	CASGPRLAVYNEQFF
-	-	TRBV5-6	TRBJ1-1	TGTGCCAGCAGTCCGGGTGGGACTGAAGCTTTCTTT	CASSPGGTEAFF
TRBD2	-	TRBV9	TRBJ2-3	TGTGCCAGCAGCGCCACCAGACTAGCGGGGGGGGATACGCAGTATTTT	CASSATRLAGGDTQYF
TRBD1	-	TRBV7-9	TRBJ1-2	TGTGCTACATGGCAGGGGGCGCGCTATGGCTACACCTTC	CATWQGARYGYTF
-	-	TRBV28	TRBJ1-4	TGTGCCAGCAGTTTCTCTAGAGGGGCATATGAAAAACTGTTTTTT	CASSFSRGAYEKLFF
-	-	TRBV18	TRBJ2-6	TGTGCCAGCTCACCACGGTTCGGGGGCTCTGGGGCCAACGTCCTGACTTTC	CASSPRFGGSGANVLTF